This T cell receptor (beta chain) was sequenced in a study of a mutant IDH1 vaccine in newly diagnosed glioma. On the study more broadly: There were roughly 62% males and roughly 40% females among treated patients, whose mean age was approximately 40 years. Patients previously underwent radiotherapy, temozolomide, or both, and most underwent both. Study-level points and caveats: Most patients, 85% to 95%, showed vaccine-induced immune responses.

Trimming stripped 2 bases from V and 4 bases from J, with 9 bases between. This CDR3 contains 13 residues. CDR1 and CDR2 from the germline V gene are MNHNS and SASEGT. Time point denoted: week 11, during vaccination. Vaccination comprised doses that each held 300 ug of mutant IDH1 20-mer peptide, plus topical imiquimod. Tumors from donors were new WHO grade 3 or 4 IDH1-mutant astrocytomas with ATRX loss. Of note for this clone: What it binds is unknown.

Generated by immunoSEQ multiplex PCR, the TCRdb table keeps only in-frame clones and is missing some. The table has just over 35,000 clones, 80% seen once. This TCR came from a woman aged 30 to 39 with glioma. Some clones in this sample may be carry-over from other donors' samples. This rearrangement joins TRBV6-1 to TRBJ2-7, with a weak D call TRBD1 (5 bases). This specimen was peripheral blood mononuclear cells (PBMCs), taken from a glioma patient whose treatment included an IDH1 peptide vaccine. This CDR3 is CASSERGGYEQYF. CDR3 sequence (DNA): TGTGCCAGCAGTGAAAGGGGCGGTTACGAGCAGTACTTC.